This is a list of T cell receptor beta chains from one sample in a study of cytomegalovirus exposure and HLA in healthy donors. TCRdb's copy holds only in-frame clones and misses some; the assay was immunoSEQ multiplex PCR. The sample includes fewer than 100,000 clones, 78% of them seen just once. The sequenced sample consisted of PBMCs. The receptors originated from a woman aged 55 to 70 in good health and CMV-seronegative. CDR3s include the opening cysteine and the closing phenylalanine or tryptophan. D genes are given only for firm matches. Size is omitted from some rows. Given values are once, few, many or a class for expanded clones.

V	D	size	J	CDR3	DNA
TRBV2	TRBD1	.	TRBJ2-1	CASNQGARVRFF	TGTGCCAGCAATCAGGGGGCCCGAGTGAGGTTCTTC
TRBV9	TRBD2	once	TRBJ2-1	CASSAQGLANIGAIPHSYNEQFF	TGTGCCAGCAGCGCACAGGGACTAGCCAACATCGGCGCAATCCCGCACTCCTACAATGAGCAGTTCTTC
TRBV7-9	.	.	TRBJ1-1	CVGQRPTEAFF	TGTGTAGGACAGCGCCCCACTGAAGCTTTCTTT
TRBV4-3	.	.	TRBJ1-2	CASSQETRADYGYTF	TGCGCCAGCAGCCAAGAGACGAGGGCAGATTATGGCTACACCTTC
TRBV4-1	TRBD1	.	TRBJ2-2	CASSQEPGTVGNTGELFF	TGCGCCAGCAGCCAAGAGCCCGGGACAGTGGGGAACACCGGGGAGCTGTTTTTT
TRBV2	.	.	TRBJ2-1	CASSDAGSYNEQFF	TGTGCCAGCAGTGATGCGGGGTCATACAATGAGCAGTTCTTC
TRBV9	.	once	TRBJ2-3	CASSVRAELTDTQYF	TGTGCCAGCAGCGTACGAGCGGAACTCACAGATACGCAGTATTTT
TRBV20-1	TRBD2	.	TRBJ2-7	CSAGRAYEQYF	TGCAGTGCTGGGAGGGCGTACGAGCAGTACTTC
TRBV2	TRBD2	.	TRBJ2-7	CASSEVGLAGPYEQYF	TGTGCCAGCAGTGAAGTGGGGCTAGCGGGACCCTACGAGCAGTACTTC
TRBV10-3	TRBD2	.	TRBJ2-6	CAISDAVGGWDSGANVLTF	TGTGCCATCAGTGACGCGGTCGGGGGGTGGGACTCTGGGGCCAACGTCCTGACTTTC
TRBV9	TRBD2	.	TRBJ2-2	CASSEGGDPGELFF	TGTGCCAGCAGCGAGGGAGGGGACCCCGGGGAGCTGTTTTTT
TRBV29-1	.	.	TRBJ1-1	CNALRGNEAFF	TGCAACGCACTACGGGGGAATGAAGCTTTCTTT
TRBV10-1	TRBD1	.	TRBJ1-2	CASSLDRGRNYGYTF	TGCGCCAGCAGCCTAGACAGGGGGCGTAACTATGGCTACACCTTC
TRBV7-9	.	.	TRBJ1-5	CASSLGGRAQPQHF	TGTGCCAGCAGCTTAGGTGGCAGGGCTCAGCCCCAGCATTTT
TRBV13	TRBD1	.	TRBJ1-6	CASSPGGRAVSPLHF	TGTGCCAGCAGCCCAGGGGGTAGGGCGGTTTCACCCCTCCACTTT
TRBV6-1	.	.	TRBJ1-1	CATRRVVTEAFF	TGTGCCACCCGGAGGGTGGTCACTGAAGCTTTCTTT
TRBV18	.	.	TRBJ1-1	CASSVGGRGDTEAFF	TGTGCCAGCTCCGTCGGGGGGCGAGGAGACACTGAAGCTTTCTTT
TRBV6-6	.	few	TRBJ2-7	CASSRDTSSYEQYF	TGTGCCAGCAGCCGTGACACAAGCTCCTACGAGCAGTACTTC
TRBV5-4	.	.	TRBJ2-2	CASSSPDIGHTGELFF	TGTGCCAGCAGCAGCCCGGACATAGGGCACACCGGGGAGCTGTTTTTT
TRBV11-2	.	.	TRBJ2-5	CASSFLQGEETQYF	TGTGCCAGCAGCTTCCTACAGGGAGAAGAGACCCAGTACTTC